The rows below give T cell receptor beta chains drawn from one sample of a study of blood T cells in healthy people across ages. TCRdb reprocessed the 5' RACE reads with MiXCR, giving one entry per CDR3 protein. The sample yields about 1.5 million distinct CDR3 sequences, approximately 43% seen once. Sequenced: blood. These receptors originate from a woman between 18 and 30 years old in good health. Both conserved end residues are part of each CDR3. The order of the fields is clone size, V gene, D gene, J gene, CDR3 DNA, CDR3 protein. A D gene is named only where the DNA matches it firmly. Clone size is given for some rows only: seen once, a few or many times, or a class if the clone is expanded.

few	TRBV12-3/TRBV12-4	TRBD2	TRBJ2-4	TGTGCCAGCAGTTCCGCGGGGGAGATAGCCAAAAACATTCAGTACTTC	CASSSAGEIAKNIQYF
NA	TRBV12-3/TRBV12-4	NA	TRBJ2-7	TGTGCCAGCAGCCTGGACAGCCTAAACACCTACGAGCAGTACTTC	CASSLDSLNTYEQYF
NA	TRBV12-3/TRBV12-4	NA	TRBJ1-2	TGTGCCAGCAGTTTCTACTCGTCGGGGTATGGCTACACCTTC	CASSFYSSGYGYTF
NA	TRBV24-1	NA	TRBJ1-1	TGTGCCACCAGTGATCCAGGGCGGGGTGAAGCTTTCTTT	CATSDPGRGEAFF
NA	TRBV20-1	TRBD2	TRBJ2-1	TGCAGTGCTAGGGGTATAGCGGGAGGAGGGAGTGGTGAGCAGTTCTTC	CSARGIAGGGSGEQFF
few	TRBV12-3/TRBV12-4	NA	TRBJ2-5	TGTGCCAGCAGTTTTACGTCTGTCGAGACCCAGTACTTC	CASSFTSVETQYF
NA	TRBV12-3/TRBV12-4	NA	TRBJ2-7	TGTGCCAGCAACCAGGACGGTAGCTCCTACAATGAGCAGTACTTC	CASNQDGSSYNEQYF
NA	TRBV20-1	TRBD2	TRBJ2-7	TGCAGTGCTAGTGGGGTGGGTAGCGGGAGTCTGGCCTACGAGCAGTACTTC	CSASGVGSGSLAYEQYF
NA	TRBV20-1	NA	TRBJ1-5	TGCAGTGCTAGTGGTCCACGGAGCAATCAGCCCCAGCATTTT	CSASGPRSNQPQHF
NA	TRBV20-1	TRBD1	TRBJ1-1	TGCAGTGCTATGCCTGACAGGGGAGGGAACACTGAAGCTTTCTTT	CSAMPDRGGNTEAFF
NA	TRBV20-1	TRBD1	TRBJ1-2	TGCAGTGCCCAGGACTACTCCAGGGGGTCTGCTGGCTACACCTTC	CSAQDYSRGSAGYTF
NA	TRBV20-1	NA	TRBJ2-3	TGCAGTGCCCAGGCCCTCCGGGCGGGTATACGCAGGCAGTATTTT	CSAQALRAGIRRQYF
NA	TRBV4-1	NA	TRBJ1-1	TGCGCCAGCAGCCAAGATTCGAACAGGGCAGAGGCTTTCTTT	CASSQDSNRAEAFF
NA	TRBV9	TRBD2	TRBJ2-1	TGTGCCAGCAGCCCCCTGGCGGGAGTGTTTGAGCAGTTCTTC	CASSPLAGVFEQFF
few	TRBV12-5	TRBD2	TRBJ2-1	TGTGCTAGTGGAGGACTAGCGGGAGTCTCCTACAATGAGCAGTTCTTC	CASGGLAGVSYNEQFF
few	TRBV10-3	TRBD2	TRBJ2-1	TGTGCCATCTCTAGCGGGGGGTCCAATGAGCAGTTCTTC	CAISSGGSNEQFF
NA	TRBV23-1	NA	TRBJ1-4	TGCGCCAGCAGTCCGAGGGCGTTTCGGGAAAAACTGTTTTTT	CASSPRAFREKLFF
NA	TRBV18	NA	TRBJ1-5	TGTGCCAGCTCCCCGGGGGGGATTCAGCCCCAGCATTTT	CASSPGGIQPQHF